The clone carrying this TCR beta chain was found a few times. Its antigen remains unidentified. This entry belongs to a study of response to subunit inactivated influenza vaccine. Study observations and caveats: Authors suggested each seasonal influenza vaccination recruits few new T cells.

Each CDR3 protein is one row after TCRdb ran MiXCR on the RT-PCR reads. The table lists a few hundred thousand distinct CDR3 sequences, roughly 9.7% of them singletons. In germline, CDR1 is DFQATT, CDR2 SNEGSKA (reference sequence). The CDR3 spans 14 residues. Trimming stripped 6 bases from V and 2 bases from J, with 17 bases between. This TCR was recovered from a man aged 50-60 years who received an inactivated influenza vaccine. The V and J genes are TRBV20-1 and TRBJ2-7; the D is unclear. The sequencing here drew on PBMCs from blood, taken 40 to 50 days after vaccination. For the CDR3, the DNA is TGCAGTGCCCGACGCCTGGGCACCACCTACGAGCAGTACTTC. Amino acid sequence: CSARRLGTTYEQYF.